These 5 T cell receptor beta chains came from one sample sequenced in a study of T cell responses to AZD1222 COVID-19 vaccine. Clones were read by immunoSEQ multiplex PCR, and TCRdb kept only the in-frame ones, dropping some. The table has about 110,000 clones, less than 95% seen once. This specimen consisted of peripheral blood, obtained 28 days after the second AZD1222 dose. These receptors originate from an adult who received the AZD1222 COVID-19 vaccine.

This sequence joins TRBV19 and TRBJ2-7; either TRBD1 or TRBD2 may fit D (5 bases each). Germline V gene sequence: CDR1 LNHDA, CDR2 SQIVND (reference sequence). V lost 5 bases to trimming and J lost 5 bases, with 13 bases between them. The CDR3 is 13 residues long. CDR3 DNA: TGTGCCAGTAGTTGGGGGTACGCGGACGAGCAGTACTTC. It translates to CASSWGYADEQYF.

The gene calls are TRBV10-2 and TRBJ2-3; D might be TRBD1 (6 bases). Deletions cut 0 bases from V and 1 base from J, with 14 bases between. This CDR3 is built from 17 residues. Germline V gives CDR1 WSHSY, CDR2 SAAADI. The CDR3 region has the DNA TGCGCCAGCAGTGAGTCGTGGGGGCAGGACGGCACAGATACGCAGTATTTT. Translated, it gives CASSESWGQDGTDTQYF.

The V and J genes are TRBV5-6 and TRBJ1-6; D is uncertain. Deletions cut 3 bases from V and 14 bases from J, with 15 bases between. This CDR3 spans 13 amino acids. The germline gives CDR1 SGHDT, CDR2 YYEEEE. CDR3 DNA: TGTGCCAGCAGCTCGTGGACGGGTCAGACCCTCCACTTT. Amino acids: CASSSWTGQTLHF.

The chain recombines TRBV5-4 with TRBJ1-2; no reliable D call. The ends were cut back, 4 bases at V and 5 bases at J, with 15 bases in the middle. CDR1 and CDR2 from the germline V gene are SGHNT and YYREEE (reference sequence). The CDR3 is 14 residues long. Written as DNA, the CDR3 is TGTGCCAGCAGCCCCAGTATGGAAGGATATGGCTACACCTTC. Amino acid sequence: CASSPSMEGYGYTF.

CDR3 sequence reads: CASRGTGVLYSNQPQHF. CDR3 nucleotide sequence: TGCGCCAGCCGGGGGACAGGGGTATTATATAGCAATCAGCCCCAGCATTTT. The chain recombines TRBV5-1 with TRBJ1-5, with TRBD1 matching over 10 bases. After removal of 7 bases from V and 0 bases from J, the junction contained 10 bases not matched to a gene. CDR1 and CDR2 from the germline V gene are SGHRS and YFSETQ. This CDR3 contains 17 residues.